The 31 T cell receptor beta chains below come from one sample, sequenced in a study of T cell responses to AZD1222 COVID-19 vaccine. Profiling relied on immunoSEQ multiplex PCR, and the TCRdb table lists in-frame clones only, not all of them. The repertoire holds some 150,000 clones, with about 94% as singletons. Sequencing used peripheral blood, obtained on day 0 of AZD1222 vaccination. These receptors all stem from an adult in good health.

This chain links TRBV5-8 with TRBJ2-3; TRBD2 matches at 14 bases. Looked up from germline, CDR1 is SGHTS and CDR2 is YDEGEE. This CDR3 has 17 amino acids. Losses at the gene ends were 4 bases for V and 15 bases for J; bases not matched to a gene: 19. CDR3 nucleotide sequence: TGTGCCAGCAGCCGACACGGACTAGCGGGAGGCGCTCCGGCAGTCTATTTT. It translates to CASSRHGLAGGAPAVYF.

J is TRBJ2-7 and V is TRBV6-1; D not certain. Trimming took off 2 bases at V and 3 bases at J, with 5 bases between the two ends. The germline gives CDR1 MNHNS, CDR2 SASEGT. The CDR3 spans 12 residues. In DNA, the CDR3 is TGTGCCAGCAGTGAACCGGGCTACGAGCAGTACTTC. Its protein product is CASSEPGYEQYF.

As regards this clone: The junction departs from the called germline gene at one end, perhaps through a read error. The V call is TRBV9, the J call TRBJ2-1; 8 bases are shared with TRBD2. Germline V gene lookup returns CDR1 SGDLS and CDR2 YYNGEE. The length of the CDR3 is 16 residues. The CDR3 sequence: CANSVVPAGGPNEQFF. The DNA of the CDR3 is TGTGCCAACAGCGTAGTGCCGGCGGGAGGCCCCAATGAGCAGTTCTTC.

The rearrangement links TRBV7-9 to TRBJ2-2, with D uncertain. The V end lost 1 base, the J end lost 3 bases, and 18 bases lay between the germline ends. Germline V gives CDR1 SEHNR, CDR2 FQNEAQ (reference sequence). The CDR3 length is 18 residues. Here the CDR3 DNA reads TGTGCCAGCAGCTTAGACACCTCAAGGGCTAACTACACCGGGGAGCTGTTTTTT. Translated, it gives CASSLDTSRANYTGELFF.

J is TRBJ2-7 and V is TRBV5-4, with D tentatively TRBD2 (6 bases). The CDR3 consists of 15 residues. Trimming removed 2 bases at V and 9 bases at J, with 21 bases between. Germline CDR1 SGHNT, CDR2 YYREEE (reference sequence). The DNA of the CDR3 is TGTGCCAGCAGCTTCTTCCTGTCTAGCGATCGGGTGCAGTACTTC. Translation gives CASSFFLSSDRVQYF.

The chain carries TRBV7-3 and TRBJ2-2; 14 positions agree with TRBD2. Germline CDR1 is SGHTA and CDR2 is FQGTGA. The CDR3 totals 17 residues. The J segment lost 6 bases and the V segment lost 3 bases, leaving 6 bases of the junction unmatched. The CDR3 loop is CASSFGLAGGDPGELFF. The CDR3 nucleotides read TGTGCCAGCAGCTTCGGACTAGCGGGAGGTGACCCCGGGGAGCTGTTTTTT.

This chain joins TRBV15 and TRBJ1-3; D is unclear. Trimming shortened V by 0 bases and J by 0 bases, and 6 bases separated the two germline ends. In germline, CDR1 is LNHNV, CDR2 YYDKDF (reference sequence). This CDR3 region has 15 residues. This chain's CDR3 is CATSRDANSGNTIYF. The CDR3, as DNA: TGTGCCACCAGCAGAGATGCCAACTCTGGAAACACCATATATTTT.

This clone was counted once. V is TRBV19 and J is TRBJ2-7; 11 nucleotides match TRBD1. The CDR3 is made up of 14 amino acids. V was pared by 1 base and J by 6 bases, with 2 bases of the junction left unmatched. Germline assignment: CDR1 LNHDA and CDR2 SQIVND (reference sequence). The DNA of the CDR3 is TGTGCCAGTAGTATAGGGACAGGGGGCTCCGAGCAGTACTTC. It specifies CASSIGTGGSEQYF.

The chain uses TRBV19 and TRBJ1-1; D unclear. Germline V gives CDR1 LNHDA, CDR2 SQIVND (reference sequence). This CDR3 has 16 residues. Between the trimmed V and J ends, which lost 5 bases and 1 base, there was a span of 17 bases. The DNA of the CDR3 is TGTGCCAGTAGTGCCCAGGAGGAGACTAGGAACACTGAAGCTTTCTTT. It encodes CASSAQEETRNTEAFF.

This chain connects TRBV2 to TRBJ1-2; tentatively, D is TRBD1 (5 bases). Trimming took 6 bases from V and 8 from J, leaving 16 bases between them. This CDR3 is built from 13 residues. CDR1 and CDR2 from the germline V gene are SNHLY and FYNNEI. The CDR3 region has the DNA TGTGCCAGCAGGGGTGACAGTTACGAGGGCTACACCTTC. Amino acids: CASRGDSYEGYTF.

The gene calls are TRBV28 and TRBJ1-1; 9 bases map to TRBD1. The CDR3 is 12 residues long. V shed 9 bases and J 10 bases; nucleotides not matched to a gene: 9. CDR1 is MDHEN and CDR2 is SYDVKM in the germline V gene. CDR3 coding DNA: TGTGCCAGTGGACAGGGGATATTGGTAGCTTTCTTT. Its protein product is CASGQGILVAFF.

This chain joins TRBV6-1 and TRBJ1-2; D is possibly TRBD1 (5 bases). The V gene's germline CDR1 is MNHNS and CDR2 SASEGT. The CDR3 totals 14 residues. The ends were cut back, 3 bases at V and 8 bases at J, with 16 bases in the middle. The CDR3, as DNA: TGTGCCAGCAGTGAGGGGGAGGCCGGCCGGGGCTACACCTTC. Protein sequence: CASSEGEAGRGYTF.

This chain joins TRBV30 and TRBJ2-7; 11 nucleotides align to TRBD2. The CDR3 consists of 15 residues. CDR1 and CDR2 from the germline V gene are GTSNPN and SVGIG (reference sequence). The V gene end was trimmed by 5 bases and the J gene end by 5 bases; junction bases not matched to a gene: 11. CDR3 sequence reads: CAWGPRLAGRDEQYF. DNA of the CDR3: TGTGCCTGGGGCCCCCGACTAGCGGGAAGAGACGAGCAGTACTTC.

V usage is TRBV2 and J usage is TRBJ2-3; 7 bases line up with TRBD2. This CDR3 contains 14 residues. The germline V gene has CDR1 SNHLY and CDR2 FYNNEI. The J segment lost 4 bases and the V segment lost 4 bases, leaving 5 bases of the junction unmatched. The chain's CDR3 is CASSGTRNPDTQYF. CDR3 in DNA: TGTGCCAGCAGTGGGACTAGGAACCCAGATACGCAGTATTTT. Supplemented by reference TRBV2 and TRBJ2-3, the full variable domain reads EPEVTQTPSHQVTQMGQEVILRCVPISNHLYFYWYRQILGQKVEFLVSFYNNEISEKSEIFDDQFSVERPDGSNFTLKIRSTKLEDSAMYFCASSGTRNPDTQYFGPGTRLTVL.

This clone was recorded once. The CDR3 DNA sequence: TGTGCCAGCAGTTTACAGGGGCCCCGCTATGGCTACACCTTC. Encoded protein: CASSLQGPRYGYTF. The chain links TRBV6-2 or TRBV6-3 to TRBJ1-2; TRBD1 matches 7 bases. CDR1 MNHEY and CDR2 SVGEGT come from the germline V gene. The junction had 6 bases not matched to a gene; V was cut back by 4 bases and J by 4 bases. The CDR3 sequence is 14 residues long.

The V and J genes are TRBV6-5 and TRBJ1-2; D might be TRBD1 (5 bases). V was trimmed by 6 bases and J by 0 bases, leaving 11 bases between them. Germline lookup yields CDR1 MNHEY and CDR2 SVGAGI. The CDR3 is made up of 14 amino acids. CDR3 sequence reads: CASRRGRSNYGYTF. The CDR3 region has the DNA TGTGCCAGCAGAAGGGGCCGATCTAACTATGGCTACACCTTC.

The gene calls are TRBV6-5 and TRBJ2-7; 9 bases fit TRBD1. This CDR3 comprises 15 residues. In germline, CDR1 is MNHEY, CDR2 SVGAGI. V was clipped by 5 bases and J by 4 bases; unmatched bases: 9. CDR3 residues: CASSLGQGFRYEQYF. CDR3 DNA: TGTGCCAGCAGTCTCGGACAGGGGTTCCGTTACGAGCAGTACTTC.

V gene TRBV10-3 combines with J gene TRBJ2-5; 10 bases agree with TRBD2. V trimming: 3 bases; J trimming: 6 bases; junction bases outside the gene matches: 10. CDR3 length: 16 amino acids. Germline CDR1 ENHRY, CDR2 SYGVKD. Here the CDR3 DNA reads TGTGCCATCAGTGACTTGGCTAGCGGGAGTAGAAAGACCCAGTACTTC. It translates to CAISDLASGSRKTQYF.

The V gene is TRBV19, the J gene TRBJ1-3; no definite D call. CDR1 and CDR2 from the germline V gene are LNHDA and SQIVND (reference sequence). Trimming removed 1 base at V and 3 bases at J, with 7 bases between. The CDR3 totals 14 residues. For the CDR3, the DNA is TGTGCCAGTAGTATAGCGACATTTGGAAACACCATATATTTT. It yields the protein CASSIATFGNTIYF.

This sequence joins TRBV19 and TRBJ1-5; unclear D gene. V was shortened by 7 bases and J by 0 bases, with 13 bases between the two germline ends. The CDR3 totals 15 residues. From germline, CDR1 is LNHDA and CDR2 SQIVND (reference sequence). DNA of the CDR3: TGTGCCAGTACTTCACAAGCCTATAGCAATCAGCCCCAGCATTTT. Translated: CASTSQAYSNQPQHF.

This chain connects TRBV19 to TRBJ1-3; D is undetermined. This CDR3 has 13 residues. The germline CDR1 and CDR2 sequences are LNHDA and SQIVND (reference sequence). The ends were cut back, 8 bases at V and 4 bases at J, with 12 bases in the middle. Here the CDR3 DNA reads TGTGCCAGTGGCGACGGGTGGGGAAACACCATATATTTT. This codes for CASGDGWGNTIYF. The complete variable domain, with remaining parts taken from reference TRBV19 and TRBJ1-3, reads DGGITQSPKYLFRKEGQNVTLSCEQNLNHDAMYWYRQDPGQGLRLIYYSQIVNDFQKGDIAEGYSVSREKKESFPLTVTSAQKNPTAFYLCASGDGWGNTIYFGEGSWLTVV.

The rearrangement uses TRBV14 and TRBJ1-5; 7 bases are shared with TRBD1. This CDR3 contains 17 residues. Germline V gene data show CDR1 as SGHDN and CDR2 as FVKESK. Trimming removed 5 bases from V and 5 bases from J; junction bases left unmatched: 15. For the CDR3, the DNA is TGTGCCAGCAGCTCAATACCGGGACAGAGAACTTATCAGCCCCAGCATTTT. Residues: CASSSIPGQRTYQPQHF.

V and J are TRBV19 and TRBJ2-2; perhaps TRBD1 as D (6 bases). The CDR3 covers 16 residues. The ends were cut back, 5 bases at V and 4 bases at J, with 17 bases in the middle. Germline CDR1 and CDR2: LNHDA and SQIVND (reference sequence). In nucleotides, the CDR3 is TGTGCCAGTAGTGTCACCCACAGGGTTCGCACCGGGGAGCTGTTTTTT. This translates into CASSVTHRVRTGELFF.

The gene calls are TRBV21-1 and TRBJ1-5. TRBV21-1 is given as a pseudogene. The CDR3 spans 12 residues. CDR3 nucleotides: TGTGCCAGCAGCAAGCGGAGCCAGCCCCAGCATTTT. Translation gives CASSKRSQPQHF.

The chain couples TRBV5-1 to TRBJ1-1; 7 bases match TRBD1. This CDR3 has 14 amino acids. V lost 2 bases, J lost 6 bases, and 7 bases stayed unmatched. Germline values: CDR1 SGHRS, CDR2 YFSETQ. The CDR3 nucleotides read TGCGCCAGCAGCTTAAGATTAGGGGGCCCTGAAGCTTTCTTT. Translating it yields CASSLRLGGPEAFF.

The rearrangement joins TRBV29-1 to TRBJ1-1, with TRBD1 as a possible D gene (5 bases). Germline V gene lookup returns CDR1 SQVTM and CDR2 ANQGSEA. V was cut by 6 bases and J by 4 bases, with 15 bases left in between. The CDR3 runs 13 residues. CDR3 amino acids: CSVFRDLSTEAFF. For the CDR3, the DNA is TGCAGCGTCTTCCGGGACTTGAGCACTGAAGCTTTCTTT.

The chain recombines TRBV27 with TRBJ1-4; no definite D call. Germline values: CDR1 MNHEY, CDR2 SMNVEV (reference sequence). This CDR3 contains 14 residues. V was trimmed by 4 bases and J by 8 bases, leaving 14 bases between them. The CDR3 sequence is CASSSPTRREKLFF. Written as DNA, the CDR3 is TGTGCCAGCAGTTCCCCGACCAGGCGCGAAAAACTGTTTTTT.

This chain connects TRBV19 to TRBJ1-2; D not resolved. This CDR3 has 12 amino acids. Between the trimmed V and J ends, which lost 7 bases and 2 bases, there was a span of 8 bases. Germline CDR1 and CDR2: LNHDA and SQIVND (reference sequence). The CDR3 region is CASNPGNYGYTF. The CDR3, as DNA: TGTGCCAGTAACCCAGGAAACTATGGCTACACCTTC.

This chain uses TRBV5-4 with TRBJ2-1; a possible D gene is TRBD1 (7 bases). Looked up from germline, CDR1 is SGHNT and CDR2 is YYREEE (reference sequence). V lost 4 bases and J 0 bases, leaving 17 bases between the germline ends. The CDR3 contains 17 residues. The CDR3 coding sequence is TGTGCCAGCAGCCCCGGAGGGGGCCTTTTCTCCTACAATGAGCAGTTCTTC. As protein: CASSPGGGLFSYNEQFF.

Note on this clone: An end of the junction does not agree with germline; a read error may underlie this. V and J are TRBV7-2 and TRBJ2-1; 8 bases agree with TRBD2. Germline values: CDR1 SGHTA, CDR2 FQGNSA. This CDR3 region has 14 residues. This CDR3 reads CASSLVGLDKEQFF. CDR3 nucleotides: TGTGCCAGCAGCTTAGTGGGACTAGACAAGGAGCAGTTCTTC.

V usage is TRBV28 and J usage is TRBJ2-7, with D perhaps TRBD1 or TRBD2 (5 bases each). Trimming left V 3 bases short and J 5 bases short, with 8 bases between. The CDR3 extends over 12 amino acids. Germline V lookup: CDR1 MDHEN, CDR2 SYDVKM. CDR3 region: CASSLGVHEQYF. CDR3 nucleotides: TGTGCCAGCAGTTTGGGGGTGCACGAGCAGTACTTC.